The following is a T cell receptor (beta chain) sequence with its context. One base away lies a much larger clone, so this may be a sequencing read error. The source of the sample is a study of tumor and adjacent non-tumor tissue in lung cancer. RNA was extracted from bulk tissue without any cell sorting. More than 3 cm separated this lung sample from the edge of the tumor. Trimming removed 3 bases from V and 5 bases from J, with 24 bases in between. This CDR3 has 18 amino acids. Three rounds of nested PCR, following a modified ARM-PCR protocol, produced the TCRbeta library. TCRdb used MiXCR to reprocess the multiplex PCR reads, holding one entry per CDR3 protein. The sample includes about 75,000 distinct CDR3 sequences, under 70% seen only once; the top ten take roughly 26%.

The sequencing sample was made of distant non-tumor lung tissue. This sequence joins TRBV12-3 or TRBV12-4 and TRBJ2-3, with D possibly matching TRBD1 (6 bases). The TCR comes from a woman aged 45-60 years with non-small cell lung cancer. The CDR3 here is CASSFNPLSTGGVDTQYF. The DNA for the CDR3 is TGTGCCAGCAGTTTCAACCCCCTTTCGACAGGCGGTGTAGATACGCAGTATTTT.